The source of this T cell receptor (beta chain) is a study of shared T cell receptors in the human thymus. The table came from immunoSEQ multiplex PCR; TCRdb's copy has only in-frame clones and leaves some out. The sample contains 640,000 or so clones, more than 70% of which appear only once. This sample was also put to use in a study of human thymus T cells. That work states: Repertoires from thymus and blood appeared to show biased V and J gene usage. Thymic TCR repertoires of unrelated people reportedly overlapped highly.

This clonotype was sampled from a boy younger than two with a congenital heart defect. Sequenced input: thymocytes.

DNA of the CDR3: TGCGCCAGCAGCCAAAAGGGGGATGGTCACACAGATACGCAGTATTTT. Translation gives CASSQKGDGHTDTQYF. This chain links TRBV4-1 with TRBJ2-3; tentative D call: TRBD1 (6 bases). Germline CDR1 and CDR2: MGHRA and YSYEKL. The V gene lost 2 bases and the J gene lost 2 bases, with 14 bases spanning the gap. The CDR3 has 16 residues.